This TCR beta chain stems from a study of cytomegalovirus exposure and HLA in healthy donors. Study as a whole: The 120 validation repertoires and the roughly 670 first-cohort repertoires shared a platform, a later analysis reported.

The germline V gene encodes CDR1 SGHNT and CDR2 YENEEA. The CDR3 has 14 amino acids. V lost 2 bases and J 5 bases, leaving 12 bases between the germline ends. Data came from immunoSEQ multiplex PCR; TCRdb stores just in-frame clones and leaves some out. The sample shows roughly 100,000 clones, about 95% of them seen only once. The sequenced material came from PBMCs. The chain couples TRBV11-3 to TRBJ2-5, with D perhaps TRBD1 (6 bases). This TCR came from a young woman in good health and CMV-seronegative. The DNA for the CDR3 is TGTGCCAGCAGCTTAAGGGGGTCGGAGGAGACCCAGTACTTC. The encoded protein is CASSLRGSEETQYF.